The 15 T cell receptor beta chains given below trace back to one sample, sequenced in a study of beta chain features in type 1 diabetes. TCRB transcripts that were expressed got sequenced, as all of the isolated RNA had been reverse transcribed. The protocol was immunoSEQ multiplex PCR, while the TCRdb copy is restricted to in-frame clones and leaves out a portion. Of fewer than 650,000 clones in the sample, about 14% were seen once. The sequenced sample consisted of naive CD4+ T cells from blood. All receptors come from a young man in good health.

This clone has more than one count but fewer than ten. This chain joins TRBV4-2 and TRBJ2-3; 11 bases match TRBD2. Germline V gene data show CDR1 as LGHNA and CDR2 as YNFKEQ. The CDR3 sequence is 15 residues long. Trimming took 1 base from V and 6 from J; bases not matched to a gene: 3. The CDR3 spells CASSQASGRRDTQYF. The CDR3 bases are TGTGCCAGCAGCCAAGCTAGCGGGAGGCGGGATACGCAGTATTTT.

This clone was counted only a few times. The chain recombines TRBV7-3 with TRBJ1-5; weak D call: TRBD1 (5 bases). V lost 7 bases, J lost 5 bases, and 24 bases lay in between. In germline, CDR1 is SGHTA, CDR2 FQGTGA. The length of the CDR3 is 17 residues. The DNA for the CDR3 is TGTGCCAGCACCCCATCAAGGCATCACTGGGGGGATCAGCCCCAGCATTTT. This gives the protein CASTPSRHHWGDQPQHF.

This clone was picked up a small number of times. The genes are TRBV7-2 and TRBJ2-6; the D is unclear. Trimming left V 3 bases short and J 4 bases short, with 13 bases between. Germline V gene lookup returns CDR1 SGHTA and CDR2 FQGNSA. The CDR3 is 16 residues long. The CDR3 DNA follows: TGTGCCAGCAGCTTCCTGACAACTTCGGGGGCCAACGTCCTGACTTTC. Its translation is CASSFLTTSGANVLTF.

The J gene is TRBJ1-2, the V gene TRBV7-2, with D unclear. The CDR3 covers 12 residues. CDR1 SGHTA and CDR2 FQGNSA come from the germline V gene. V was trimmed by 3 bases and J by 2 bases, leaving 4 bases between them. CDR3: CASSLENYGYTF. In nucleotides, the CDR3 is TGTGCCAGCAGCTTGGAGAACTATGGCTACACCTTC.

The table lists this clone with a few counts. The chain uses TRBV7-3 and TRBJ1-6; no clear D. V dropped 3 bases and J dropped 7 bases, with 7 bases sitting between them. The CDR3 contains 13 residues. Per the germline V gene, CDR1 is SGHTA and CDR2 is FQGTGA. The CDR3 DNA reads as TGTGCCAGCAGCTTTTCAGTAAATTCACCCCTCCACTTT. It encodes CASSFSVNSPLHF. The complete variable domain, with remaining parts taken from reference TRBV7-3 and TRBJ1-6, reads GAGVSQTPSNKVTEKGKYVELRCDPISGHTALYWYRQSLGQGPEFLIYFQGTGAADDSGLPNDRFFAVRPEGSVSTLKIQRTERGDSAVYLCASSFSVNSPLHFGNGTRLTVT.

This clone was counted between two and nine times. The genes are TRBV9 and TRBJ2-2, with a weak D call TRBD2 (5 bases). The CDR3 spans 17 residues. The germline V and J ends were trimmed by 6 bases and 4 bases, with 22 bases remaining between them. The V gene's germline CDR1 is SGDLS and CDR2 YYNGEE. The CDR3 reads CASTEAPGSRGTGELFF. Here the CDR3 DNA reads TGTGCCAGCACCGAAGCACCGGGTTCTCGGGGCACCGGGGAGCTGTTTTTT.

The V gene is TRBV10-2, the J gene TRBJ2-1, with 7 bases aligning to TRBD1. V trimming: 6 bases; J trimming: 1 base; junction bases outside the gene matches: 9. The CDR3 totals 16 residues. CDR1 is WSHSY and CDR2 is SAAADI in the germline V gene. CDR3 sequence: CASREPTGASYNEQFF. CDR3 sequence (DNA): TGCGCCAGCAGGGAGCCCACAGGGGCGTCCTACAATGAGCAGTTCTTC.

This clone has a handful of counts. V gene TRBV5-1 combines with J gene TRBJ1-1; D gene uncertain. V was trimmed by 4 bases and J by 3 bases, leaving 10 bases between them. This CDR3 comprises 13 residues. In germline, CDR1 is SGHRS, CDR2 YFSETQ. In nucleotides, the CDR3 is TGCGCCAGCAGCCCGGGGAGGGACACTGAAGCTTTCTTT. It encodes CASSPGRDTEAFF.

The gene calls are TRBV14 and TRBJ2-7; no clear D gene. The CDR3 consists of 12 residues. Germline assignment: CDR1 SGHDN and CDR2 FVKESK. Trimming left V 4 bases short and J 4 bases short, with 8 bases between. This CDR3 reads CASSLGAYEQYF. In nucleotides, the CDR3 is TGTGCCAGCAGCCTCGGTGCTTACGAGCAGTACTTC.

This clone was found a few times. The identical CDR3 is also encoded by other nucleotide sequences in the sample. The chain is built from TRBV9 and TRBJ2-4, with D perhaps TRBD1 (6 bases). Germline assignment: CDR1 SGDLS and CDR2 YYNGEE. The V end was cut by 2 bases, the J end by 0 bases, with 9 bases between. The CDR3 covers 15 residues. This CDR3 reads CASSVDSSAKNIQYF. The DNA of the CDR3 is TGTGCCAGCAGCGTGGACAGTTCAGCCAAAAACATTCAGTACTTC. The whole variable domain, filled in from reference TRBV9 and TRBJ2-4, reads DSGVTQTPKHLITATGQRVTLRCSPRSGDLSVYWYQQSLDQGLQFLIQYYNGEERAKGNILERFSAQQFPDLHSELNLSSLELGDSALYFCASSVDSSAKNIQYFGAGTRLSVL.

The genes are TRBV5-6 and TRBJ2-3; a possible D gene is TRBD1 (5 bases). Trimming left V 0 bases short and J 2 bases short, with 10 bases between. In germline, CDR1 is SGHDT, CDR2 YYEEEE. The CDR3 extends over 15 amino acids. Here the CDR3 reads CASSLDRHHTDTQYF. DNA of the CDR3: TGTGCCAGCAGCTTGGACAGGCACCACACAGATACGCAGTATTTT.

This clone was seen a handful of times. The V call is TRBV19, the J call TRBJ2-5, with D possibly being TRBD1 (6 bases). The ends were cut back, 6 bases at V and 5 bases at J, with 13 bases in the middle. Germline CDR1 reads LNHDA; CDR2 reads SQIVND (reference sequence). The CDR3 length is 13 residues. The CDR3 reads CASRRAGVETQYF. Here the CDR3 DNA reads TGTGCCAGTAGGAGAGCAGGGGTTGAGACCCAGTACTTC.

This chain links TRBV4-1 with TRBJ2-7; unclear D gene. Germline CDR1 reads MGHRA; CDR2 reads YSYEKL. The V gene lost 0 bases and the J gene lost 4 bases, with 13 bases spanning the gap. The CDR3 contains 15 residues. CDR3: CASSQDIASRYEQYF. DNA for the CDR3: TGCGCCAGCAGCCAAGATATTGCCAGTAGATACGAGCAGTACTTC.

This clone has a single count. The chain employs TRBV10-2 and TRBJ1-3; D not certain. V lost 3 bases and J 4 bases, leaving 1 base between the germline ends. The CDR3 is 11 residues long. Per germline, CDR1 WSHSY and CDR2 SAAADI. The DNA of the CDR3 is TGCGCCAGCAGTGACGGAAACACCATATATTTT. Translating it yields CASSDGNTIYF.

The V call is TRBV6-5, the J call TRBJ2-3, with no clear D. CDR1 MNHEY and CDR2 SVGAGI come from the germline V gene. V lost 0 bases and J 6 bases, leaving 16 bases between the germline ends. The CDR3 contains 16 residues. CDR3 DNA: TGTGCCAGCAGTTACTCGAGGCGATTGCCTATGGATACGCAGTATTTT. Translated: CASSYSRRLPMDTQYF.